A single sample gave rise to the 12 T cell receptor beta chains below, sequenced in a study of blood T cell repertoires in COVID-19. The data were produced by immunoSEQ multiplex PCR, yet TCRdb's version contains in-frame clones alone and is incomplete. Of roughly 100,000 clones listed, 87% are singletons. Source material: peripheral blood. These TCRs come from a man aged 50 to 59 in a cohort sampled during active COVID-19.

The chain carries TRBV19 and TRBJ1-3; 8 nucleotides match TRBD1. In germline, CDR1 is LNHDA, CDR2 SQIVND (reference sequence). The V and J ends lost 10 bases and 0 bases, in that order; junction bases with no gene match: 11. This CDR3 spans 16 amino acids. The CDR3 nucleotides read TGTGCCACCTCGGGACAGGCTTCGATCTCTGGAAACACCATATATTTT. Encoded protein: CATSGQASISGNTIYF.

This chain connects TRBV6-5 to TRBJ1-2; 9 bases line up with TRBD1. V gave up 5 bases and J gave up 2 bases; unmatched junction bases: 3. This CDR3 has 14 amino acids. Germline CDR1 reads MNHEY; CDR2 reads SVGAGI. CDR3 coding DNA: TGTGCCAGCAGTCGGGGGACAGGGAACTATGGCTACACCTTC. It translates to CASSRGTGNYGYTF.

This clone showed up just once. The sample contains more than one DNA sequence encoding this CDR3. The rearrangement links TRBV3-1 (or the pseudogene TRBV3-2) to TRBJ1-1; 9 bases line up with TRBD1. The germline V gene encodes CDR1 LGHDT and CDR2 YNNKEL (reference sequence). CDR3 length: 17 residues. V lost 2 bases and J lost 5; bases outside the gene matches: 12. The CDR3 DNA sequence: TGTGCCAGCAGCCAAAGGGCTGGGGTGACAGGGGGTACTGAAGCTTTCTTT. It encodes CASSQRAGVTGGTEAFF.

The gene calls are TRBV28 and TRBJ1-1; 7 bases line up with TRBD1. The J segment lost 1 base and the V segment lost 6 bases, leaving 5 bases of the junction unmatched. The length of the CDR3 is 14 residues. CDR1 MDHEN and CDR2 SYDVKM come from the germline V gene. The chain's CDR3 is CASRAGGGNTEAFF. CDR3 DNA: TGTGCCAGCAGGGCAGGGGGAGGGAACACTGAAGCTTTCTTT.

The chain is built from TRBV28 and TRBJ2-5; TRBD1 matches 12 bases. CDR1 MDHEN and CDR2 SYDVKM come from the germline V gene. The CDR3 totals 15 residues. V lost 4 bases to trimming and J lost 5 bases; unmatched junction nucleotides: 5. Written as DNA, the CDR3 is TGTGCCAGCAGTTCCGCCGGGACAGGGGGCGAGACCCAGTACTTC. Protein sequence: CASSSAGTGGETQYF.

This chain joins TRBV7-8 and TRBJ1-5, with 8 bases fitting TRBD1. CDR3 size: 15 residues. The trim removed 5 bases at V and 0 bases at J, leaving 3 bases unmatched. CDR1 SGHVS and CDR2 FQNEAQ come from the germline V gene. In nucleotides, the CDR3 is TGTGCCAGCAGCCCCGGGACAGGTAGCAATCAGCCCCAGCATTTT. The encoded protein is CASSPGTGSNQPQHF. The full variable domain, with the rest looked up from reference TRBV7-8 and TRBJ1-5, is GAGVSQSPRYKVAKRGQDVALRCDPISGHVSLFWYQQALGQGPEFLTYFQNEAQLDKSGLPSDRFFAERPEGSVSTLKIQRTQQEDSAVYLCASSPGTGSNQPQHFGDGTRLSIL.

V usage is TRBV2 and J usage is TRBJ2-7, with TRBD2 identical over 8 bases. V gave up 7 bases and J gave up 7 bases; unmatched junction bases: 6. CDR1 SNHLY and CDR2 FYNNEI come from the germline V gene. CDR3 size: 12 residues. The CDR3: CASIGTRNEQYF. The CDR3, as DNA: TGTGCCAGCATAGGGACTAGGAATGAGCAGTACTTC.

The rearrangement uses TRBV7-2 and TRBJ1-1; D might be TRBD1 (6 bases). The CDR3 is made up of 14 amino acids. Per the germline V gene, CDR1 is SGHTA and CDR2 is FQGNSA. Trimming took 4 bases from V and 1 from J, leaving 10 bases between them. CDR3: CASSSQGGNTEAFF. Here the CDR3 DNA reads TGTGCCAGCAGCTCACAGGGTGGGAACACTGAAGCTTTCTTT. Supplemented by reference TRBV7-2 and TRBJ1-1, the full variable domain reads GAGVSQSPSNKVTEKGKDVELRCDPISGHTALYWYRQSLGQGLEFLIYFQGNSAPDKSGLPSDRFSAERTGGSVSTLTIQRTQQEDSAVYLCASSSQGGNTEAFFGQGTRLTVV.

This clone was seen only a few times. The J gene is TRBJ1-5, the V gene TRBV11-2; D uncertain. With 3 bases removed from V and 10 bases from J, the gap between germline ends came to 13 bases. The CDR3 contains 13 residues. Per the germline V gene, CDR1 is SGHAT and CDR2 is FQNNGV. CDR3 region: CASSLLEESPQHF. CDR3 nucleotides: TGTGCCAGCAGCTTGCTTGAGGAGAGTCCCCAGCATTTT.

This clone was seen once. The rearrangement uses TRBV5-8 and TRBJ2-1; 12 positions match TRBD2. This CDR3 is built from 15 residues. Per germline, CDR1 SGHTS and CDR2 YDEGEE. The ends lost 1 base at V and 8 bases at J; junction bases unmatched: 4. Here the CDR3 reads CASSLLAGGRDEQFF. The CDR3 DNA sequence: TGTGCCAGCAGCTTGCTAGCGGGGGGGCGCGATGAGCAGTTCTTC.

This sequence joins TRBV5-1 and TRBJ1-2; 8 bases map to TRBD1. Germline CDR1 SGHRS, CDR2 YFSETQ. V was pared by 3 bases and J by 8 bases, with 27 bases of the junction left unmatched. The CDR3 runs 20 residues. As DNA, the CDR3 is TGCGCCAGCAGCTCCGGCGTGCTGCCCACAGGGGGAAGGGTCACGGGCGGCTACACCTTC. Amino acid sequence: CASSSGVLPTGGRVTGGYTF.

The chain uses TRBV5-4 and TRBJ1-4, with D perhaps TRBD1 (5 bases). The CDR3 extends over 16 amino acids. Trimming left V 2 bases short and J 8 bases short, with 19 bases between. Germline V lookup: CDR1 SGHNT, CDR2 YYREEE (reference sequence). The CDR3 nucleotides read TGTGCCAGCAGCTTAACCCTCGGGACGGGGGGGGAAAAACTGTTTTTT. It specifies CASSLTLGTGGEKLFF.